The 24 T cell receptor beta chains below were found in one sample sequenced in a study of cytomegalovirus exposure and HLA in healthy donors. This PCR relied on a set of 60 Vbeta primers and 13 Jbeta primers. Only in-frame clones appear in the TCRdb table, and some are missing; sequencing was by immunoSEQ multiplex PCR. The sample contains 180,000 or so clones, about 80% of which appear only once. The sequencing input was PBMCs. These receptors all stem from a man aged 50 or older in good health and CMV-seropositive.

The chain links TRBV4-2 to TRBJ2-1, with a tentative D call TRBD1 (5 bases). Trimming stripped 0 bases from V and 15 bases from J, with 12 bases between. The CDR3 runs 12 residues. CDR1 LGHNA and CDR2 YNFKEQ come from the germline V gene. In DNA, the CDR3 is TGTGCCAGCAGCCAAGATAGGGGTGTATGGTTCTTC. Residues: CASSQDRGVWFF.

The chain has TRBV15 and TRBJ2-2, with TRBD2 as a possible D gene (5 bases). The CDR3 has 15 amino acids. Trimming left V 10 bases short and J 2 bases short, with 17 bases between. Germline V gene data show CDR1 as LNHNV and CDR2 as YYDKDF (reference sequence). The CDR3 here is CAIPGKTINTGELFF. In DNA form, the CDR3 reads TGTGCCATACCGGGGAAAACTATTAACACCGGGGAGCTGTTTTTT.

As for this clone: One end of the junction fails to match germline, which may point to a read error. The CDR3 sequence: CSSSLALGTEAFF. The CDR3, as DNA: TGTTCCAGCAGCTTAGCTCTCGGCACTGAAGCTTTCTTT. V usage is TRBV7-9 and J usage is TRBJ1-1; D gene unclear. CDR3 size: 13 residues. The V gene's germline CDR1 is SEHNR and CDR2 FQNEAQ (reference sequence). The full variable domain, rest sourced from reference TRBV7-9 and TRBJ1-1, is DTGVSQNPRHKITKRGQNVTFRCDPISEHNRLYWYRQTLGQGPEFLTYFQNEAQLEKSRLLSDRFSAERPKGSFSTLEIQRTEQGDSAMYLCSSSLALGTEAFFGQGTRLTVV.

A word on this clone: Compared with germline, one end of the junction differs, possibly owing to a read error. CDR3 sequence (DNA): TGTGCCAGTAGTATTTTAGCCGATCAGCTCCAGCATTTT. Its translation: CASSILADQLQHF. This chain uses TRBV19 with TRBJ1-5; D gene uncertain. CDR3 size: 13 residues. The germline V gene has CDR1 LNHDA and CDR2 SQIVND (reference sequence).

The V call is TRBV20-1, the J call TRBJ1-1; maybe TRBD1 (6 bases). The ends were cut back, 5 bases at V and 10 bases at J, with 11 bases in the middle. This CDR3 is built from 10 residues. Germline CDR1 and CDR2: DFQATT and SNEGSKA (reference sequence). The CDR3 DNA reads as TGCAGTGCTGTAACAGGGAGAGCTTTCTTT. Amino acids: CSAVTGRAFF.

This clone is a singleton in its sample. The chain combines TRBV10-3 with TRBJ2-3; D unclear. Per germline, CDR1 ENHRY and CDR2 SYGVKD. Between the trimmed V and J ends, which lost 3 bases and 0 bases, there was a span of 7 bases. The CDR3 sequence is 14 residues long. CDR3 in amino acids: CAISESESTDTQYF. In nucleotides, the CDR3 is TGTGCCATCAGTGAATCAGAAAGCACAGATACGCAGTATTTT.

This clone has only a few counts. The chain carries TRBV10-2 and TRBJ2-2; D may be TRBD2 (6 bases). There are 13 residues in the CDR3. Trimming pared 6 bases from V and 4 bases from J, leaving 9 bases between. In germline, CDR1 is WSHSY, CDR2 SAAADI. The CDR3 reads CASSGGATGELFF. The CDR3 region has the DNA TGCGCCAGCAGCGGGGGAGCCACCGGGGAGCTGTTTTTT.

The chain joins TRBV5-1 to TRBJ2-7; D perhaps matches TRBD1 (6 bases). CDR1 and CDR2 (germline): SGHRS, YFSETQ. This CDR3 region has 14 residues. V lost 2 bases and J lost 1, with 10 bases in between. The CDR3 nucleotides read TGCGCCAGCAGCTTCCGGGACAAATCCTACGAGCAGTACTTC. This sequence encodes CASSFRDKSYEQYF. Together with reference TRBV5-1 and TRBJ2-7, the CDR3 gives the full variable domain: KAGVTQTPRYLIKTRGQQVTLSCSPISGHRSVSWYQQTPGQGLQFLFEYFSETQRNKGNFPGRFSGRQFSNSRSEMNVSTLELGDSALYLCASSFRDKSYEQYFGPGTRLTVT.

In its sample, this clone was seen once. The CDR3 DNA reads as TGCGCCAGCAGCTTGGCACCGGGGGACGAAAAACTGTTTTTT. This translates into CASSLAPGDEKLFF. This chain connects TRBV5-1 to TRBJ1-4; a possible D gene is TRBD1 (5 bases). The CDR3 extends over 14 amino acids. Trimming cost V 0 bases and J 8 bases, with 11 bases left between them. CDR1 is SGHRS, CDR2 YFSETQ, per germline.

The chain uses TRBV19 and TRBJ2-7; TRBD2 matches at 11 bases. This CDR3 is built from 14 residues. The germline V gene has CDR1 LNHDA and CDR2 SQIVND (reference sequence). V shed 1 base, J shed 4 bases, and the junction held 0 bases outside the gene matches. The CDR3 loop is CASSIASGGYEQYF. CDR3 nucleotides: TGTGCCAGTAGTATAGCTAGCGGGGGGTACGAGCAGTACTTC.

This clone was seen a single time. This chain joins TRBV28 and TRBJ1-1; perhaps TRBD1 as D (5 bases). The CDR3 sequence is 15 residues long. From germline, CDR1 is MDHEN and CDR2 SYDVKM. Trimming took off 6 bases at V and 0 bases at J, with 14 bases between the two ends. CDR3 in amino acids: CASSIPGLLNTEAFF. The CDR3 DNA follows: TGTGCCAGCAGCATACCGGGACTCCTGAACACTGAAGCTTTCTTT.

The CDR3 sequence: CASSPEAGRATQYF. CDR3 in DNA: TGTGCCAGCTCACCAGAGGCAGGGAGGGCGACCCAGTACTTC. The V call is TRBV18, the J call TRBJ2-5, with TRBD2 matching over 7 bases. Unmatched junction bases numbered 7, after V lost 2 bases and J lost 7 bases. Germline V gene lookup returns CDR1 KGHSH and CDR2 LQKENI. The CDR3 has 14 residues. Using reference TRBV18 and TRBJ2-5 for the parts outside the CDR3, the full variable domain is NAGVMQNPRHLVRRRGQEARLRCSPMKGHSHVYWYRQLPEEGLKFMVYLQKENIIDESGMPKERFSAEFPKEGPSILRIQQVVRGDSAAYFCASSPEAGRATQYFGPGTRLLVL.

This chain connects TRBV21-1 to TRBJ1-1; the table calls TRBD1, which could not be checked here. TRBV21-1 is flagged as a pseudogene. The length of the CDR3 is 16 residues. The CDR3 DNA reads TGTGCCAGCAGCAAAGGAAGTGGGCAGGATAACACTGAAGCTTTCTTT. This gives the protein CASSKGSGQDNTEAFF.

The chain is built from TRBV5-1 and TRBJ2-3; TRBD2 aligns across 9 bases. The germline CDR1 and CDR2 sequences are SGHRS and YFSETQ. The CDR3 spans 14 residues. The J segment lost 4 bases and the V segment lost 7 bases, leaving 7 bases of the junction unmatched. The CDR3 region is CASSRTSEADTQYF. In DNA form, the CDR3 reads TGCGCCAGCTCAAGGACTAGCGAGGCAGATACGCAGTATTTT.

The chain employs TRBV19 and TRBJ2-5, with a weak D call TRBD2 (6 bases). V lost 3 bases, J lost 4 bases, and 15 bases lay in between. CDR1 and CDR2 from the germline V gene are LNHDA and SQIVND (reference sequence). The CDR3 sequence is 15 residues long. As DNA, the CDR3 is TGTGCCAGTAGTATTGGAGGGAAAGGAGGAGAGACCCAGTACTTC. Its protein is CASSIGGKGGETQYF.

A few counts support this clone. V and J are TRBV27 and TRBJ1-2; D is ambiguous. The V gene lost 0 bases and the J gene lost 3 bases, with 11 bases spanning the gap. The germline V gene has CDR1 MNHEY and CDR2 SMNVEV (reference sequence). This CDR3 region has 15 residues. The CDR3 reads CASSLSPEGDYGYTF. CDR3 bases: TGTGCCAGCAGTTTATCCCCGGAGGGCGACTATGGCTACACCTTC.

The chain links TRBV29-1 to TRBJ1-1; D gene uncertain. Per germline, CDR1 SQVTM and CDR2 ANQGSEA. The CDR3 covers 12 residues. Trimming pared 3 bases from V and 5 bases from J, leaving 10 bases between. CDR3 in amino acids: CSVDEVRTEAFF. The CDR3 DNA sequence: TGCAGCGTTGATGAGGTGAGAACTGAAGCTTTCTTT.

In its sample, this clone was seen a few times. V usage is TRBV7-9 and J usage is TRBJ1-2, with D perhaps TRBD1 (6 bases). This CDR3 is 15 amino acids long. Germline V gene data show CDR1 as SEHNR and CDR2 as FQNEAQ (reference sequence). V lost 4 bases to trimming and J lost 6 bases, with 18 bases between them. This CDR3 reads CASSSYRDLLHGYTF. The CDR3 bases are TGTGCCAGCAGCTCATACAGGGATCTATTACATGGCTACACCTTC.

This clone occurred a few times. The chain uses TRBV28 and TRBJ1-4; 7 bases fit TRBD1. Germline V gives CDR1 MDHEN, CDR2 SYDVKM. CDR3 length equals 16 residues. The trim removed 6 bases at V and 5 bases at J, leaving 12 bases unmatched. The CDR3 DNA is TGTGCCAGCAGCCCTGGGACAGCCTCAGGAAATGAAAAACTGTTTTTT. Translated: CASSPGTASGNEKLFF.

The genes are TRBV12-2 and TRBJ2-4; no DNA check was done on the table's D call, TRBD2. TRBV12-2 is tagged as a pseudogene. The CDR3 sequence is 14 residues long. Here the CDR3 reads CASRLPEAANIQYF. Here the CDR3 DNA reads TGTGCAAGTCGCCTACCGGAAGCGGCAAACATTCAGTACTTC.

J is TRBJ1-2 and V is TRBV7-9; D unresolved. The V end was cut by 6 bases, the J end by 8 bases, with 19 bases between. The germline V gene has CDR1 SEHNR and CDR2 FQNEAQ (reference sequence). The CDR3 covers 14 residues. CDR3 nucleotide sequence: TGTGCCAGCAGTCACGGGTTGACTGCTCGCGGCTACACCTTC. Its translation: CASSHGLTARGYTF.

This clone came up a few times. This chain connects TRBV7-8 to TRBJ2-4, with 15 bases aligning to TRBD2. CDR1 and CDR2 (germline): SGHVS, FQNEAQ. The CDR3 runs 18 residues. Trimming at V came to 5 bases and at J to 6 bases, leaving 11 bases not matched to a gene. The CDR3 DNA is TGTGCCAGCAGCGGACCTGGGACTAGCGGGGGGTGGAGAAACATTCAGTACTTC. Translating it yields CASSGPGTSGGWRNIQYF. The variable domain in full, with the rest retrieved from reference TRBV7-8 and TRBJ2-4, is GAGVSQSPRYKVAKRGQDVALRCDPISGHVSLFWYQQALGQGPEFLTYFQNEAQLDKSGLPSDRFFAERPEGSVSTLKIQRTQQEDSAVYLCASSGPGTSGGWRNIQYFGAGTRLSVL.

The sample holds a few counts of this clone. The CDR3 loop is CASRPGTGIDTEAFF. The DNA of the CDR3 is TGTGCCAGCAGACCCGGGACAGGGATCGACACTGAAGCTTTCTTT. This rearrangement joins TRBV2 to TRBJ1-1; 9 bases map to TRBD1. The V and J ends lost 6 bases and 3 bases, in that order; junction bases with no gene match: 8. The length of the CDR3 is 15 residues. Germline lookup yields CDR1 SNHLY and CDR2 FYNNEI. Looking up the rest from reference TRBV2 and TRBJ1-1 gives the full variable domain: EPEVTQTPSHQVTQMGQEVILRCVPISNHLYFYWYRQILGQKVEFLVSFYNNEISEKSEIFDDQFSVERPDGSNFTLKIRSTKLEDSAMYFCASRPGTGIDTEAFFGQGTRLTVV.

This clone was picked up one time. This chain joins TRBV2 and TRBJ1-5; D is undetermined. Germline-derived CDR1 and CDR2 are SNHLY and FYNNEI. Trimming took off 7 bases at V and 1 base at J, with 8 bases between the two ends. This CDR3 is built from 13 residues. CDR3: CASTWESNQPQHF. The DNA of the CDR3 is TGTGCCAGCACATGGGAGAGCAATCAGCCCCAGCATTTT.